A single T cell receptor beta chain is shown here with its context. Its antigen is undetermined. The germline V gene has CDR1 MNHEY and CDR2 SMNVEV (reference sequence). The CDR3 covers 14 residues. With 6 bases clipped from V and 8 bases from J, the junction kept 7 bases outside the gene matches. These data come from a study of cytomegalovirus exposure and HLA in healthy donors. Across the study: Among several hundred genotyped donors, about 83% fell in the Caucasian-associated ancestry cluster. Findings and caveats of the study: In a later analysis, DRB1 alleles had the most associated TCRs; HLA-C alleles the fewest.

PCR used 60 Vbeta primers and 13 Jbeta primers. Method: immunoSEQ multiplex PCR; TCRdb's copy keeps in-frame clones and lacks some. In all, the sample yields about 160,000 clones. Sequenced sample: PBMCs. V and J are TRBV27 and TRBJ1-4, with 9 bases matching TRBD1. This clonotype was obtained from a man aged 25 to 40 in good health and CMV-seronegative. The CDR3 loop reads CASRQTGGWEKLFF. The CDR3 DNA sequence: TGTGCCAGCAGGCAAACAGGGGGCTGGGAAAAACTGTTTTTT.